This is a list of T cell receptor beta chains from one sample in a study of blood T cell repertoires in COVID-19. Sequencing used immunoSEQ multiplex PCR; TCRdb keeps in-frame clones, though not all of them. Seen here are 190,000 or so clones, around 81% observed once, and the top ten hold about 0.91%. The sequenced material came from peripheral blood. All receptors derive from a man aged 55 to 70 with COVID-19, enrolled during active disease. Both conserved end residues are part of each CDR3.

v_call cdr3_aa
TRBV7-3 CASSSSGQGGYGYTF
TRBV7-8 CASSPVGTNTEAFF
TRBV11-2 CASSLEGRAYYNEQFF
TRBV6-5 CASSYTPTNYGYTF
TRBV19 CASSVGQNSPLHF
TRBV7-2 CASSPFAGETQYF
TRBV6-1 CASSASGDFVRNTIYF
TRBV6-5 CASSLGGTAAYEQYF
TRBV5-1 CASRKQGDSPLHF
TRBV5-1 CASSLGEDSTTEAFF
TRBV10-3 CAIRDRLMNTEAFF
TRBV2 CASSGQGRNYGYTF
TRBV7-3 CASSSTGINTEAFF
TRBV7-8 CASSLAPPGLAGPDTQYF
TRBV11-2 CASSLTGTTSGNTIYF
TRBV19 CASSTPRGRERSYNEQFF
TRBV6-5 CASSRDRQNIQYF
TRBV15 CATSRAGSGDTGELFF
TRBV30 CALQGRGDTIYF
TRBV2 CASSSSQPQHF
TRBV6-5 CASSLTGANTGELFF
TRBV5-1 CASSLTGGGNSPLHF
TRBV30 CAWIRARSGELFF
TRBV7-2 CASSLQGVVNGELFF
TRBV28 CASSTPGQGLNEQYF
TRBV30 CAWSVRGSQPQHF
TRBV6-2/TRBV6-3 CASSPSGTGKLFF
TRBV4-1 CASSQEGTVGIGELFF
TRBV7-9 CASSPLLTRGTYGYTF
TRBV28 CASSTRQGNYGYTF
TRBV19 CASKGRQGRTAGNTIYF
TRBV6-2/TRBV6-3 CASSLRQGWDTQYF
TRBV6-1 CASSEDRAGTEAFF
TRBV5-1 CASSSLDRVMVAFF
TRBV11-3 CASSLQGAPTLNTEAFF
TRBV19 CASSSGQTYEQYF
TRBV2 CASRQGALEKLFF
TRBV28 CASSLPRGGNTIYF
TRBV21-1 CASTGEGGTYEQYF
TRBV19 CASKTAEPPPYDGEPGYTF
TRBV15 CATSRDSGSGKTQYF
TRBV28 CASKRQGTAEAFF
TRBV2 CASKENRQGIYEQYF
TRBV7-9 CASSPMGAVYGYTF
TRBV7-2 CASSLYGRTEAFF